The present TCR beta chain was sequenced within a study of blood T cell repertoires in COVID-19. Study details: T cells, B-cell-depleted T cells, or PBMCs provided the cDNA or gDNA that served as material.

The authors' processing: Amplification of reference gene primers provided the estimated nucleated cell counts. TCRdb's table, derived via immunoSEQ multiplex PCR, lists solely in-frame clones and lacks some. The DNA was the basis for D and trimming; V, J and clone size are from that table. The table includes 330,000 or so clones, 70% to 90% detected once. This CDR3 is built from 13 residues. Trimming removed 2 bases from V and 5 bases from J, with 9 bases in between. Germline V gene data show CDR1 as GTSNPN and CDR2 as SVGIG (reference sequence). Those who participated ranged in age from roughly 18 to 100 years and resided in about two dozen US areas.

The source is a middle-aged man in a cohort exposed to, infected with or recovered from COVID-19 (not recorded which). Sequences were obtained from PBMCs or T cells enriched from blood (not recorded which). The chain is built from TRBV30 and TRBJ1-4, with D hard to call. The CDR3 spells CAWSPQFNEKLFF. CDR3 sequence (DNA): TGTGCCTGGAGTCCACAGTTCAATGAAAAACTGTTTTTT.